This T cell receptor beta chain came from a study of shared clonotypes between healthy human individuals. Looking at the study overall: The plates for each donor numbered three CD4 naive, three CD4 memory, two CD8 naive and one CD8 memory. Study results and limitations: The authors sampled blood alone, and tissue repertoires likely differ.

Comments on this clone: The antigen remains undetermined.

Between the trimmed V and J ends, which lost 3 bases and 7 bases, there was a span of 12 bases. Germline V gene lookup returns CDR1 SGHTA and CDR2 FQGNSA. The CDR3 extends over 14 amino acids. Clones were sequenced by immunoSEQ multiplex PCR, and TCRdb holds only the in-frame ones, with some missing. This sample yields hundreds of thousands of clones, of which around two thirds are seen a single time; approximately 1.7% belongs to the top ten. Sample: memory CD4+ T cells sorted from blood. Subset defined: CD45RA-negative fraction. The rearrangement joins TRBV7-2 to TRBJ1-4, with D perhaps TRBD1 (6 bases). The receptor was isolated from a woman aged 25 to 45 in good health. In DNA, the CDR3 is TGTGCCAGCAGCTTCCAGGGGATTGGTGAAAAACTGTTTTTT. Protein sequence: CASSFQGIGEKLFF.